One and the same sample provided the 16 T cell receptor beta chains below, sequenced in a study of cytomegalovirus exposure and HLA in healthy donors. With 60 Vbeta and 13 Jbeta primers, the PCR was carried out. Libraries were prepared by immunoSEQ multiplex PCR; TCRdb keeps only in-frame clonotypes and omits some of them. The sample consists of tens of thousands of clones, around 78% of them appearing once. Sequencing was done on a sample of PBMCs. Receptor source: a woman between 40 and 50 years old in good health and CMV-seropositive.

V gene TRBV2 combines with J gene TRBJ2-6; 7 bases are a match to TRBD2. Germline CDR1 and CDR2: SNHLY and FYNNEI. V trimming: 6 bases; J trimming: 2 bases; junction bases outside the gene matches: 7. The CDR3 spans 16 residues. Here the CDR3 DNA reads TGTGCCAGCAGGGACCAGGGAGGGGCTGGGGCCAACGTCCTGACTTTC. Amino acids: CASRDQGGAGANVLTF.

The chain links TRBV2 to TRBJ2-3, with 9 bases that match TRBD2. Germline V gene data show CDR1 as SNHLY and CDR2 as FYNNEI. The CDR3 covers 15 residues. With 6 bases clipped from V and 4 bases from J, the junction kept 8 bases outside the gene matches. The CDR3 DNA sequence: TGTGCCAGCAGGGGGGTTAGCGGGGGTTCAGATACGCAGTATTTT. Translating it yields CASRGVSGGSDTQYF.

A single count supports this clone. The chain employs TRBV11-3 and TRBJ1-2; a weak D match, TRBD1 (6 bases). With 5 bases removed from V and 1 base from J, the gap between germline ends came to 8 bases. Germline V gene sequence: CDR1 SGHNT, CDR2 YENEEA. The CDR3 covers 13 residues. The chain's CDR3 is CASSDRSNYGYTF. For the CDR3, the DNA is TGTGCCAGCAGCGACAGGAGTAACTATGGCTACACCTTC.

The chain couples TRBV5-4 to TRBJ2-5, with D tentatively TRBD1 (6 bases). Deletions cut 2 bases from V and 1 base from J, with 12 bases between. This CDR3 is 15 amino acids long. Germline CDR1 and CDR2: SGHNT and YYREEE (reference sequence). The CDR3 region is CASSFWTDPQETQYF. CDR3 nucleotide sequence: TGTGCCAGCAGCTTCTGGACAGACCCCCAAGAGACCCAGTACTTC.

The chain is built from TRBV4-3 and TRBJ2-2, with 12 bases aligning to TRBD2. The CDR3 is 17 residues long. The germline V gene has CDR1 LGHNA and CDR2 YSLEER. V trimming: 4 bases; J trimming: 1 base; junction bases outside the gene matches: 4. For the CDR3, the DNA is TGCGCCAGCAGCCCCTCGACTAGCGGGAGGAACACCGGGGAGCTGTTTTTT. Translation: CASSPSTSGRNTGELFF.

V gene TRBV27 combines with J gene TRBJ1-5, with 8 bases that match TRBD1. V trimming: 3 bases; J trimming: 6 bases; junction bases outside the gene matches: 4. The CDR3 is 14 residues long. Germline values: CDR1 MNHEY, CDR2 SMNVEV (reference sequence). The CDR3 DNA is TGTGCCAGCAGTTTTCAGGGGGCTCGTCAGCCCCAGCATTTT. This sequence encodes CASSFQGARQPQHF.

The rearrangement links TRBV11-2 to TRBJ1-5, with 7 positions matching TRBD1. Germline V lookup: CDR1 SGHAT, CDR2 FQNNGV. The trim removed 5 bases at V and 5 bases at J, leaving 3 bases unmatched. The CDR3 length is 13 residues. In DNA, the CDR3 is TGTGCCAGCAGCCGGGACAGAGATCAGCCCCAGCATTTT. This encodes CASSRDRDQPQHF.

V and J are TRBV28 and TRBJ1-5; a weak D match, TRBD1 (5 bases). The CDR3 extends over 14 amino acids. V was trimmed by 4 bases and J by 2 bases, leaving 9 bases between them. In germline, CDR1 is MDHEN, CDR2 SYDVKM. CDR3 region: CASSSQVRNQPQHF. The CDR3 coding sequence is TGTGCCAGCAGTTCACAGGTACGCAATCAGCCCCAGCATTTT.

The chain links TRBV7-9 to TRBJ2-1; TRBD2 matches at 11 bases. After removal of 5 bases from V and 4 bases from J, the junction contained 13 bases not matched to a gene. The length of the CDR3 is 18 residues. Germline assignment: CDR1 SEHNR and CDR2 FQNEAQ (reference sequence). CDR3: CASSPTAPGLAVYNEQFF. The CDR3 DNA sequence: TGTGCCAGCAGCCCGACCGCCCCGGGACTAGCGGTGTACAATGAGCAGTTCTTC.

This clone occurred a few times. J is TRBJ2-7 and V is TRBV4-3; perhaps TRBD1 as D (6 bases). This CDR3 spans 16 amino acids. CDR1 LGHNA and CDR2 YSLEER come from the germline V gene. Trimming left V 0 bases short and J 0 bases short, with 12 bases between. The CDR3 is CASSQDVPGHSYEQYF. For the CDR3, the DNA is TGCGCCAGCAGCCAAGATGTCCCGGGACACTCCTACGAGCAGTACTTC.

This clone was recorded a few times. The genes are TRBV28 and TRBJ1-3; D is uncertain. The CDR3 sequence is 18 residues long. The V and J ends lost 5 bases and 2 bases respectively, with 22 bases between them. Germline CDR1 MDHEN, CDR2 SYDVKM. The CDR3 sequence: CASSNPRGGSATGNTIYF. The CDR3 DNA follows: TGTGCCAGCAGTAACCCCCGTGGTGGGAGCGCGACTGGAAACACCATATATTTT. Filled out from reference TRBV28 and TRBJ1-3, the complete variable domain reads DVKVTQSSRYLVKRTGEKVFLECVQDMDHENMFWYRQDPGLGLRLIYFSYDVKMKEKGDIPEGYSVSREKKERFSLILESASTNQTSMYLCASSNPRGGSATGNTIYFGEGSWLTVV.

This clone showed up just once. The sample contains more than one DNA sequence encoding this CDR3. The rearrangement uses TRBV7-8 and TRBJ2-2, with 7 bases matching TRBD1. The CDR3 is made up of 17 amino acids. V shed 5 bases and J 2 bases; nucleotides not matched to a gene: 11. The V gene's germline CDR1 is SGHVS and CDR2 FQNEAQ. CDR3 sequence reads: CASSATSTGFNTGELFF. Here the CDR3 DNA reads TGTGCCAGCAGCGCAACGTCGACAGGGTTTAACACCGGGGAGCTGTTTTTT.

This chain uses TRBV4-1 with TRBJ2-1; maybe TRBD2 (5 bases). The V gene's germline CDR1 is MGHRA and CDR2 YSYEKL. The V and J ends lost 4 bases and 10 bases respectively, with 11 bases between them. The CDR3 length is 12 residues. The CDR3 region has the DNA TGCGCCAGCAGCCGAGAACCGGGGGAGCAGTTCTTC. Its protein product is CASSREPGEQFF.

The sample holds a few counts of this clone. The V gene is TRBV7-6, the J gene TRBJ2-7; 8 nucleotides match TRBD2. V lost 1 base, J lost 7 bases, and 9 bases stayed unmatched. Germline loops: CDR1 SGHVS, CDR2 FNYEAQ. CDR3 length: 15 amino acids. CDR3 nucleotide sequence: TGTGCCAGCAGCTTAGTCCCGGGAGGGCCAGAAGAGCAGTACTTC. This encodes CASSLVPGGPEEQYF. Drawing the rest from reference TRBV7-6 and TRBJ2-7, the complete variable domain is GAGVSQSPRYKVTKRGQDVALRCDPISGHVSLYWYRQALGQGPEFLTYFNYEAQQDKSGLPNDRFSAERPEGSISTLTIQRTEQRDSAMYRCASSLVPGGPEEQYFGPGTRLTVT.

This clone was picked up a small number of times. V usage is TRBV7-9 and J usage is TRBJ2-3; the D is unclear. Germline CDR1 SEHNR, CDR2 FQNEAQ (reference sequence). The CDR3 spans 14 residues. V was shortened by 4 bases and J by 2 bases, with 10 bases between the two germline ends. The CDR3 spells CASSSNLTTDTQYF. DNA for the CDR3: TGTGCCAGCAGCTCCAACTTAACCACAGATACGCAGTATTTT.

CDR3 nucleotide sequence: TGTGCCAGCAGCTTATCTAGCCCGAATGAGCAGTTCTTC. Encoded protein: CASSLSSPNEQFF. This chain joins TRBV7-2 and TRBJ2-1, with a possible D match to TRBD2 (5 bases). With 2 bases removed from V and 7 bases from J, the gap between germline ends came to 9 bases. Germline CDR1 and CDR2: SGHTA and FQGNSA. The CDR3 is 13 amino acids.